The 19 T cell receptor beta chains below all came from one sample that was sequenced in a study of vaccination effects on CD4 cells after COVID-19. Using immunoSEQ multiplex PCR, the repertoire was profiled, and TCRdb retains in-frame clones only, with some absent. This table has 25,000 to 30,000 clones, about 74% appearing once. No antigen is known for these receptors. Before any sequencing was done, the ViraFEST assay used viral peptide pools to expand antigen-specific CD4+ T cells. Isolation of CD4+ T cells took place after about ten days of culture. Participants each got two BNT162b2 or mRNA-1273 vaccine doses. Sequencing was performed on CD4+ T cells from PBMCs cultured with HCoV-OC43 spike peptides, taken after COVID-19 vaccination. Subset in this sample: HCoV-OC43 spike overlapping peptide pool stimulation. The receptors stem from a human donor who received a COVID-19 vaccine.

The V call is TRBV5-1, the J call TRBJ2-5; 8 bases fit TRBD1. Germline CDR1 SGHRS, CDR2 YFSETQ. V shed 4 bases, J shed 0 bases, and the junction held 5 bases outside the gene matches. The CDR3 is 15 residues long. Written as DNA, the CDR3 is TGCGCCAGCAGCCTGGGGACAGGCCACCAAGAGACCCAGTACTTC. This gives the protein CASSLGTGHQETQYF.

CDR3 nucleotide sequence: TGCAGCGTCACCCGGGGGACGGGCACTGAAGCTTTCTTT. Protein sequence: CSVTRGTGTEAFF. The V and J genes are TRBV29-1 and TRBJ1-1; D perhaps matches TRBD1 (5 bases). In germline, CDR1 is SQVTM, CDR2 ANQGSEA. V lost 6 bases, J lost 4 bases, and 15 bases lay in between. This CDR3 spans 13 amino acids.

The rearrangement links TRBV19 to TRBJ1-1; 9 nucleotides match TRBD1. J lost 3 bases, V lost 4 bases, and 3 bases had no gene match. The CDR3 is made up of 14 amino acids. From germline, CDR1 is LNHDA and CDR2 SQIVND (reference sequence). The CDR3 here is CASSKTGGYTEAFF. The CDR3 DNA is TGTGCCAGTAGTAAAACAGGGGGCTACACTGAAGCTTTCTTT.

This clone was seen once. The gene calls are TRBV11-3 and TRBJ2-7; TRBD1 matches at 10 bases. V lost 0 bases to trimming and J lost 3 bases; unmatched junction nucleotides: 8. The germline gives CDR1 SGHNT, CDR2 YENEEA. The CDR3 runs to 17 residues. Here the CDR3 DNA reads TGTGCCAGCAGCTTAGAGGTGACAGGGGGCCCCAGCTACGAGCAGTACTTC. Its translation: CASSLEVTGGPSYEQYF.

The genes are TRBV11-2 and TRBJ1-4; TRBD1 aligns across 9 bases. Trimming at V came to 5 bases and at J to 8 bases, leaving 3 bases not matched to a gene. Per germline, CDR1 SGHAT and CDR2 FQNNGV. The CDR3 totals 13 residues. The CDR3 DNA sequence: TGTGCCAGCAGCGGGACAGGGAGCGAAAAACTGTTTTTT. This gives the protein CASSGTGSEKLFF.

The chain combines TRBV6-4 with TRBJ1-3; TRBD1 matches 8 bases. V was clipped by 6 bases and J by 4 bases; unmatched bases: 14. The CDR3 spans 17 residues. Germline V lookup: CDR1 MRHNA, CDR2 SNTAGT. In nucleotides, the CDR3 is TGTGCCAGCAGAGCCTTTCCACCGAGGACAGGGGGAAACACCATATATTTT. Translated, it gives CASRAFPPRTGGNTIYF.

V usage is TRBV19 and J usage is TRBJ1-2, with no clear D. The CDR3 runs to 15 residues. Germline CDR1 and CDR2: LNHDA and SQIVND (reference sequence). Trimming cost V 0 bases and J 7 bases, with 15 bases left between them. CDR3 DNA sequence: TGTGCCAGTAGTATAGATTCAGGTTTCGTTTCTGGCTACACCTTC. It yields the protein CASSIDSGFVSGYTF.

The chain couples TRBV5-8 to TRBJ1-5; TRBD1 matches at 11 bases. The CDR3 has 18 residues. Germline V gene data show CDR1 as SGHTS and CDR2 as YDEGEE. J lost 2 bases, V lost 0 bases, and 7 bases had no gene match. CDR3 sequence reads: CASSLEGTGGFGNQPQHF. The DNA of the CDR3 is TGTGCCAGCAGCTTGGAAGGGACAGGGGGATTCGGCAATCAGCCCCAGCATTTT.

This clone was observed a handful of times. The chain joins TRBV7-9 to TRBJ1-5; 9 bases are shared with TRBD1. The germline V gene has CDR1 SEHNR and CDR2 FQNEAQ (reference sequence). V lost 5 bases, J lost 6 bases, and 5 bases stayed unmatched. The CDR3 covers 14 residues. The CDR3 protein is CASSPGTGTQPQHF. As DNA, the CDR3 is TGTGCCAGCAGCCCCGGGACAGGGACTCAGCCCCAGCATTTT.

This clone occurred once. The chain couples TRBV7-9 to TRBJ1-4; D call uncertain. The V and J ends lost 0 bases and 6 bases respectively, with 14 bases between them. The CDR3 consists of 16 residues. Germline CDR1 reads SEHNR; CDR2 reads FQNEAQ (reference sequence). The CDR3 loop is CASSLAWRVIHEKLFF. The CDR3 nucleotides are TGTGCCAGCAGCTTAGCATGGAGGGTAATTCATGAAAAACTGTTTTTT.

V and J are TRBV18 and TRBJ1-2, with TRBD1 matching 7 bases. Losses at the gene ends were 5 bases for V and 7 bases for J; bases not matched to a gene: 7. The CDR3 spans 13 residues. Per germline, CDR1 KGHSH and CDR2 LQKENI. CDR3 in DNA: TGTGCCAGCTCAGAATACCGGGACAGTGGCTACACCTTC. Translation: CASSEYRDSGYTF.

The rearrangement joins TRBV6-5 to TRBJ1-5, with D possibly TRBD1 on 5 matching bases. The germline CDR1 and CDR2 sequences are MNHEY and SVGAGI. The CDR3 is made up of 14 amino acids. Trimming took off 5 bases at V and 6 bases at J, with 14 bases between the two ends. This CDR3 reads CASSLGVGLQPQHF. The CDR3 bases are TGTGCCAGCAGTCTAGGGGTAGGGCTTCAGCCCCAGCATTTT.

This clone appeared a few times. The genes are TRBV27 and TRBJ1-5; 7 nucleotides align to TRBD1. CDR1 is MNHEY and CDR2 is SMNVEV in the germline V gene (reference sequence). The CDR3 is made up of 15 amino acids. CDR3 in DNA: TGTGGCCGAGGACAGGCCGTTGTTAGCAATCAGCCCCAGCATTTT. Its translation: CGRGQAVVSNQPQHF.

This chain links TRBV6-6 with TRBJ2-5; 10 nucleotides agree with TRBD2. J lost 4 bases, V lost 7 bases, and 9 bases had no gene match. Per germline, CDR1 MNHNY and CDR2 SVGAGI (reference sequence). The CDR3 consists of 15 residues. The CDR3 protein is CASTGLAGVGETQYF. CDR3 DNA: TGTGCCAGCACTGGTCTAGCGGGAGTTGGAGAGACCCAGTACTTC.

CDR3 residues: CASLEFPRTTDTQYF. DNA of the CDR3: TGCGCCAGCCTGGAGTTCCCGAGAACCACAGATACGCAGTATTTT. The chain is built from TRBV10-1 and TRBJ2-3, with D hard to call. The germline V and J ends were trimmed by 8 bases and 2 bases, with 17 bases remaining between them. CDR1 is WNHNN, CDR2 SYGVQD, per germline (reference sequence). This CDR3 spans 15 amino acids.

Concerning this clone itself: The same CDR3 is also encoded by other DNA sequences in this sample. The chain carries TRBV12-3 or TRBV12-4 and TRBJ2-1; D ambiguous. There are 11 residues in the CDR3. The V gene lost 4 bases and the J gene lost 2 bases, with 0 bases spanning the gap. CDR3 in DNA: TGTGCCAGCAGTTCCTACAATGAGCAGTTCTTC. This sequence encodes CASSSYNEQFF.

CDR3: CSVEGGAGANVLTF. In DNA, the CDR3 is TGCAGCGTTGAAGGTGGGGCCGGGGCCAACGTCCTGACTTTC. This chain joins TRBV29-1 and TRBJ2-6, with D perhaps TRBD1 (5 bases). Between the trimmed V and J ends, which lost 1 base and 4 bases, there was a span of 8 bases. Looked up from germline, CDR1 is SQVTM and CDR2 is ANQGSEA. The CDR3 totals 14 residues. Combining the CDR3 with reference TRBV29-1 and TRBJ2-6 gives the whole variable domain SAVISQKPSRDICQRGTSLTIQCQVDSQVTMMFWYRQQPGQSLTLIATANQGSEATYESGFVIDKFPISRPNLTFSTLTVSNMSPEDSSIYLCSVEGGAGANVLTFGAGSRLTVL.

This clone has only a few counts. J is TRBJ2-2 and V is TRBV6-4, with 12 bases aligning to TRBD2. Unmatched junction bases numbered 0, after V lost 2 bases and J lost 5 bases. The germline V gene has CDR1 MRHNA and CDR2 SNTAGT. This CDR3 contains 15 residues. The CDR3 here is CASSDGTSGTGELFF. CDR3 nucleotide sequence: TGTGCCAGCAGTGACGGGACTAGCGGGACCGGGGAGCTGTTTTTT.

This clone occurred a few times. The junction departs from germline at one end; a sequencing error may be responsible. CDR3 amino acids: CASRDTGETPFF. The CDR3 DNA sequence: TGTGCCAGCAGAGATACAGGGGAAACCCCCTTCTTC. The chain joins TRBV2 to TRBJ1-2, with 7 bases fitting TRBD1. The CDR3 is made up of 12 amino acids. Per germline, CDR1 SNHLY and CDR2 FYNNEI.